The 4 T cell receptor beta chains in this list originate from one sample, sequenced in a study of CXCR3-negative and CXCR3-positive naive CD8 T cells. The TRB libraries of cDNA were built by UMI-labeled 5' RACE. TCRdb re-analyzed the 5' RACE reads; it lists each CDR3 protein once, without DNA. The sample table sets out 55,000 to 70,000 distinct CDR3 sequences. Antigens of these TCRs are unknown. Study results and limitations: Researchers report that CXCR3-positive naive cells carry more hydrophobic TRB CDR3s than CXCR3-negative naive cells.

Sequenced: naive CXCR3+ CD8+ T cells from blood. The sample's subset: CD45RO-CCR7+CD27+CD95- naive CD8+ T cells expressing CXCR3 (TNR3+). These receptors all come from a human donor in good health. Some clones in this sample may be carry-over from other donors' samples.

This chain links TRBV2 with TRBJ1-5; TCRdb selects TRBD1, and the lack of DNA leaves this call unchecked. The length of the CDR3 is 14 residues. Germline CDR1 and CDR2: SNHLY and FYNNEI. The CDR3 reads CASSTGVSNQPQHF.

V gene TRBV5-1 combines with J gene TRBJ2-2; TCRdb proposes TRBD2, but this gene call is untestable without DNA. CDR1 SGHRS and CDR2 YFSETQ come from the germline V gene. CDR3 length: 13 amino acids. Here the CDR3 reads CASSLLETGELFF.

The V and J genes are TRBV28 and TRBJ1-5. CDR1 MDHEN and CDR2 SYDVKM come from the germline V gene. This CDR3 contains 12 residues. Here the CDR3 reads CASSLSARPQHF.

This chain connects TRBV19 to TRBJ2-4; without DNA, the TCRdb call of TRBD2 cannot be checked. The CDR3 has 13 residues. The V gene's germline CDR1 is LNHDA and CDR2 SQIVND (reference sequence). CDR3 sequence reads: CASTIGLGNIQYF.